The rows below give T cell receptor beta chains drawn from one sample of a study of blood T cells in healthy people across ages. A single record per CDR3 protein comes from TCRdb applying MiXCR to the 5' RACE reads. The sample records about 1,600,000 distinct CDR3 sequences, roughly 40% being singletons. Sequencing input: blood. These receptors were collected from a woman aged 18-29 years in good health. CDR3s include the opening cysteine and the closing phenylalanine or tryptophan. The D gene is left open where the match is weak. A row's size may be missing; if present it is once, few, many or a size class.

d_call j_call clone_size v_call cdr3_nt cdr3_aa
. TRBJ1-4 . TRBV25-1 TGTGCCAGCAGTGGACGGGGGAAGGTAGAAAAACTGTTTTTT CASSGRGKVEKLFF
. TRBJ2-7 . TRBV24-1 TGTGCCACCTCGGACGGTTTAGGGCGGTACGAGCAGTACTTC CATSDGLGRYEQYF
TRBD1 TRBJ1-1 few TRBV6-2/TRBV6-3 TGTGCCAGCAGTTACTCGGACAGGGAGGTCACTGAAGCTTTCTTT CASSYSDREVTEAFF
. TRBJ2-7 few TRBV10-3 TGTGCCATCGGCGTCCCGGGAAGCTACGAGCAGTACTTC CAIGVPGSYEQYF
TRBD2 TRBJ2-1 . TRBV12-3/TRBV12-4 TGTGCCAGCAGCCGGACTAGCGGGAGGGCTTCGGATGAGCAGTTCTTC CASSRTSGRASDEQFF
. TRBJ2-7 few TRBV6-6 TGTGCCAGCGGACACCATAGCCGCGGGCTTTACGAGCAGTACTTC CASGHHSRGLYEQYF
TRBD2 TRBJ2-1 . TRBV6-1 TGTGCCAGCAGGGGAGGGAGGGATTCTAGTGGCGATGAGCAGTTCTTC CASRGGRDSSGDEQFF
. TRBJ1-4 few TRBV7-2 TGTGCCAGCAGCTTAGATGCGACCAGGGGTGAAAAACTGTTTTTT CASSLDATRGEKLFF
. TRBJ2-1 few TRBV29-1 TGCAGCGCTTCCAGCGGAGGGGCCTACAATGAGCAGTTCTTC CSASSGGAYNEQFF
. TRBJ2-3 few TRBV5-1 TGCGCCAGCAGCCGAGGGACTTTACAGGACACAGATACGCAGTATTTT CASSRGTLQDTDTQYF
. TRBJ2-7 . TRBV2 TGTGCCAGCAGTGATTCGGGCAGGGGATACGAGCAGTACTTC CASSDSGRGYEQYF
. TRBJ2-7 . TRBV3-1 TGTGCCAGCAGCCCCACCACCTCTTTAGGGGGCGAGCAGTACTTC CASSPTTSLGGEQYF
. TRBJ2-5 . TRBV20-1 TGCAGTGCCCAGAGAAGTACCGGGAGCGGGGAGACCCAGTACTTC CSAQRSTGSGETQYF
TRBD1 TRBJ1-1 . TRBV7-2 TGTGCCAGCAGCCTACAGGGGGCATATGAAGCTTTCTTT CASSLQGAYEAFF
TRBD1 TRBJ2-2 . TRBV24-1 TGTGCCACCAGTGGGGGACAGATCAACACCGGGGAGCTGTTTTTT CATSGGQINTGELFF
. TRBJ2-1 . TRBV2 TGTGCCAGCAGTAGTGGACGGTTCCATGAGCAGTTCTTC CASSSGRFHEQFF
. TRBJ1-2 . TRBV20-1 TGCAGTGCTAGTTCCCGGCCCTATGGCTACACCTTC CSASSRPYGYTF
. TRBJ1-2 . TRBV15 TGTGCCACCAGAGGAGGGCAGACTTGGAACTATGGCTACACCTTC CATRGGQTWNYGYTF
. TRBJ2-2 . TRBV7-2 TGTGCCAGCAGAGGCAAGGGGGTGGTGGCCGGGGAGCTGTTTTTT CASRGKGVVAGELFF
TRBD1 TRBJ1-1 . TRBV7-9 TGTGCCAGCCTACTAGGCAGGGGGCATGGAGAGGCTTTCTTT CASLLGRGHGEAFF
TRBD2 TRBJ2-1 . TRBV5-1 TGCGCCAGCAGTCGGGGATCTAGCGGGTTCGATGAGCAGTTCTTC CASSRGSSGFDEQFF
. TRBJ1-2 few TRBV7-2 TGTGCCAGCAGCTTAGGCGGTCTGGTCTCCAACTATGGCTACACCTTC CASSLGGLVSNYGYTF
TRBD2 TRBJ2-1 . TRBV6-5 TGTGCCAGCAGCTGGACTAGCGGGAGGGGTGGTGAGCAGTTCTTC CASSWTSGRGGEQFF
TRBD2 TRBJ2-3 . TRBV20-1 TGCAGTGCCCCACAGGGGGAGCGGGGGGGAGATACGCAGTATTTT CSAPQGERGGDTQYF
. TRBJ2-1 . TRBV12-3/TRBV12-4 TGTGCCAGCAGTTTCGGGCGGAACCAGTTCTTC CASSFGRNQFF
TRBD2 TRBJ2-1 . TRBV2 TGTGCCAGCAGTGAAATGAGGACTAGTTCTGAGCAGTTCTTC CASSEMRTSSEQFF
. TRBJ2-1 . TRBV6-2/TRBV6-3 TGTGCCAGCAGTGCGGAGGAAGACAATGAGCAGTTCTTC CASSAEEDNEQFF
TRBD1 TRBJ1-1 . TRBV19 TGTGCCAGTAGTAGAGGGGACAGGGGAGGAACTGAAGCTTTCTTT CASSRGDRGGTEAFF
. TRBJ1-2 once TRBV20-1 TGCAGTGCTAAGGGTTCGGGGGGCTACTATGGCTACACCTTC CSAKGSGGYYGYTF
TRBD1 TRBJ2-7 . TRBV5-1 TGCGCCAGCAGCTTGGGGGCCGCGACAGGGCTCTACGAGCAGTACTTC CASSLGAATGLYEQYF
. TRBJ2-1 . TRBV10-1 TGCGCCAGCAGTGCCCAGACAGCCTACAATGAGCAGTTCTTC CASSAQTAYNEQFF
. TRBJ1-2 . TRBV15 TGTGCCACCAGCAGAGGACCCGTAGGGGGCTACACCTTC CATSRGPVGGYTF
. TRBJ2-3 few TRBV14 TGTGCCAGCAGCCAAGTTGGGGGCTGGACAGATACGCAGTATTTT CASSQVGGWTDTQYF
. TRBJ2-3 . TRBV20-1 TGCAGTGCTAGATCACTAGGACAGCGACCGCAGTATTTT CSARSLGQRPQYF
. TRBJ2-7 . TRBV4-2 TGTGCCAGCAGCCAAGACAGGGGTTACGGCTACGAGCAGTACTTC CASSQDRGYGYEQYF
. TRBJ2-1 many TRBV5-1 TGCGCCAGCAGCTATGACAGTCCCTACAATGAGCAGTTCTTC CASSYDSPYNEQFF
TRBD1 TRBJ1-2 . TRBV20-1 TGCACCCTAAGGGGCGACAGGGAGACCTATGGCTACACCTTC CTLRGDRETYGYTF
TRBD2 TRBJ2-4 . TRBV29-1 TGCAGCGTCGAAGCGGGAAAGAAGAACATTCAGTACTTC CSVEAGKKNIQYF
. TRBJ2-3 few TRBV4-1 TGCGCCAGCAGCCCGTTAGTTTTAGATACGCAGTATTTT CASSPLVLDTQYF
. TRBJ2-1 . TRBV27 TGTGCCAACAGTTTATCGATGCAGGGCTATGAGCAGTTCTTC CANSLSMQGYEQFF
. TRBJ2-6 few TRBV6-5 TGTGCCAGCAGTTACGGGGTGGCGGGGGCCAACGTCCTGACTTTC CASSYGVAGANVLTF
. TRBJ2-2 . TRBV6-2/TRBV6-3 TGTGCCAGCAGCCACCCGGGGGGCGCATCCGGGGAGCTGTTTTTT CASSHPGGASGELFF
TRBD2 TRBJ2-7 . TRBV20-1 TGCAGTGCTACCCGACTAGCGGGACGGGGCGAGCAGTACTTC CSATRLAGRGEQYF
TRBD2 TRBJ2-3 once TRBV28 TGTGCCAGCAGGAGCAGCGGGGGGGGCCCAGGTACGCAGTATTTT CASRSSGGGPGTQYF
. TRBJ1-6 . TRBV3-1 TGTGCCAGCAGCCAAGTTCGGACAGCTACCTATAATTCACCCCTCCACTTT CASSQVRTATYNSPLHF
TRBD2 TRBJ2-1 few TRBV5-1 TGCGCCAGCAGCCCTGGGTCTAGCGGGATAAATGAGCAGTTCTTC CASSPGSSGINEQFF
. TRBJ1-5 . TRBV6-2/TRBV6-3 TGTGCCAGCACCCGTAGCGGAAGCAATCCGCCCCAGCATTTT CASTRSGSNPPQHF
. TRBJ1-2 . TRBV10-3 TGTGCCATCAGTGAGAAGGGGCAGGGAGAAACGAGCACCTTC CAISEKGQGETSTF